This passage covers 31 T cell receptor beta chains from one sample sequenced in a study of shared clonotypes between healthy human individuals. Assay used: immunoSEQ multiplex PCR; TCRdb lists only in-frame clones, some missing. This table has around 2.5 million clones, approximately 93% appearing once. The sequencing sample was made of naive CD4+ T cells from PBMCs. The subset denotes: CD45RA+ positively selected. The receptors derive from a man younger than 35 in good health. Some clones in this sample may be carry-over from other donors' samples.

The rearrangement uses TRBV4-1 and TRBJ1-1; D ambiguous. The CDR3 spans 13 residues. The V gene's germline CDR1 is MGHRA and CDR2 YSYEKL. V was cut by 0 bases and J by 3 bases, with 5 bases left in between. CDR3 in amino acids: CASSQDWDTEAFF. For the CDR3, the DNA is TGCGCCAGCAGCCAAGATTGGGACACTGAAGCTTTCTTT.

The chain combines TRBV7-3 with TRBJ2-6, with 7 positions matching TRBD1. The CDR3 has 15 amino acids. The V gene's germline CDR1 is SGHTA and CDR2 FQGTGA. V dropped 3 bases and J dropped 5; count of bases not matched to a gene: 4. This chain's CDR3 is CASSLGQIRANVLTF. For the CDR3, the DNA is TGTGCCAGCAGCTTGGGACAGATCCGGGCCAACGTCCTGACTTTC.

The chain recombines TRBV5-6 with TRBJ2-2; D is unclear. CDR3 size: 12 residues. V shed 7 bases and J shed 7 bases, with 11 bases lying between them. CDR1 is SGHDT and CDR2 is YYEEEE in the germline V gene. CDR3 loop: CASHTLGGELFF. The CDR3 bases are TGTGCCAGCCACACTCTGGGCGGGGAGCTGTTTTTT.

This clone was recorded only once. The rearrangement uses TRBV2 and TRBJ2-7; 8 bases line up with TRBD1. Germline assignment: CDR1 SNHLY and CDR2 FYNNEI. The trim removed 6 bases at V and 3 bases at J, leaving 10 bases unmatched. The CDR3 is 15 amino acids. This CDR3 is CASRAGQAPDYEQYF. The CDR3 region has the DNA TGTGCCAGCAGGGCGGGACAGGCCCCTGACTACGAGCAGTACTTC.

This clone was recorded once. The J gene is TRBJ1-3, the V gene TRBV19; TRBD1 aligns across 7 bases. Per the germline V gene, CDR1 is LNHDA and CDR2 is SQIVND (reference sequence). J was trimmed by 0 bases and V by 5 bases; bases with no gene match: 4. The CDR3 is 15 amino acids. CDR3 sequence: CASSPGQISGNTIYF. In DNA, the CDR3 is TGTGCCAGTAGTCCGGGACAGATCTCTGGAAACACCATATATTTT.

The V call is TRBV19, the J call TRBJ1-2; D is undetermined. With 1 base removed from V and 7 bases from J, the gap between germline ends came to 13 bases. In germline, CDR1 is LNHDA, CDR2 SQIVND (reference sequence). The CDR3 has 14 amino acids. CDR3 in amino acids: CASSIAPRGGGYTF. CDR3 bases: TGTGCCAGTAGTATAGCTCCGCGTGGCGGTGGCTACACCTTC.

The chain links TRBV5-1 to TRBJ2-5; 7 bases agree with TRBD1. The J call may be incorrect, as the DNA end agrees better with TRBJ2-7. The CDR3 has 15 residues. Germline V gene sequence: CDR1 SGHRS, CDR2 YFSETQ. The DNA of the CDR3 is TGCGCCAGCAGCCCTGAGGGGGACAGTTCCTACGAGCAGTACTTC. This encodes CASSPEGDSSYEQYF.

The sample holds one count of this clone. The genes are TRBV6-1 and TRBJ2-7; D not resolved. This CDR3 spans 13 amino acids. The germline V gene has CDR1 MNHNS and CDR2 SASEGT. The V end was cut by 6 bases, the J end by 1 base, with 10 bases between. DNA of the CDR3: TGTGCCAGCAGCAAGCTGGGGTCCTACGAGCAGTACTTC. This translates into CASSKLGSYEQYF.

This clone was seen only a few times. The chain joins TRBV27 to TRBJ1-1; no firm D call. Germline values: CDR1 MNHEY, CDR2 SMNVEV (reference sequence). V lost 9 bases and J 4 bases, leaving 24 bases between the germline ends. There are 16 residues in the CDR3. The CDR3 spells CASSTPGGAWGTEAFF. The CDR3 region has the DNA TGTGCCAGTTCCACCCCCGGTGGTGCGTGGGGCACTGAAGCTTTCTTT.

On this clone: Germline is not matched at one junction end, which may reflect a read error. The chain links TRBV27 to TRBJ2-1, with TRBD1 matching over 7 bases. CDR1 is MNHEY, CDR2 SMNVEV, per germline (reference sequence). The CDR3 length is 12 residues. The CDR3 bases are TGTGCCAGCAGTCAACCAGGGGGTGGAAGGGTCTTC. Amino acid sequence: CASSQPGGGRVF.

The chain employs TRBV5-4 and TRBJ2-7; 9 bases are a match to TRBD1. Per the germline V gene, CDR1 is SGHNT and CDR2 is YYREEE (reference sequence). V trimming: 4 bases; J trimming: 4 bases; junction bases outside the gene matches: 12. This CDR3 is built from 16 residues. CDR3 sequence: CASSRVAPTGGYEQYF. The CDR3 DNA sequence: TGTGCCAGCAGCCGAGTCGCCCCGACAGGGGGTTACGAGCAGTACTTC.

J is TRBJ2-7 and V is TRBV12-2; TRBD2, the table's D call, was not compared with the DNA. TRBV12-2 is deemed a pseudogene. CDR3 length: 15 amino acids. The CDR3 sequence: CASRSLSGRTYEQYF. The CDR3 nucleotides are TGTGCAAGTCGCTCCCTTAGCGGGAGAACCTACGAGCAGTACTTC.

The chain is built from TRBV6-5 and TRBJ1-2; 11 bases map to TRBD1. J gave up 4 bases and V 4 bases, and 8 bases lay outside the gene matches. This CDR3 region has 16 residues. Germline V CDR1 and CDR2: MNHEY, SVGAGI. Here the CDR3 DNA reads TGTGCCAGCAGTTCCCCGGGACAGGGGGGAACCTATGGCTACACCTTC. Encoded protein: CASSSPGQGGTYGYTF.

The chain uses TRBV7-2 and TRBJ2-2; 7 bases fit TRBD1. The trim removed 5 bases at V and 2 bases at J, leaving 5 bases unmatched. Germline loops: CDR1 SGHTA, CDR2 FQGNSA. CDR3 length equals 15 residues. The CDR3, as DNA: TGTGCCAGCAGCCGACAGGGACCCAACACCGGGGAGCTGTTTTTT. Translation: CASSRQGPNTGELFF. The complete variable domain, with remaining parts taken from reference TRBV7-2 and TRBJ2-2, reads GAGVSQSPSNKVTEKGKDVELRCDPISGHTALYWYRQSLGQGLEFLIYFQGNSAPDKSGLPSDRFSAERTGGSVSTLTIQRTQQEDSAVYLCASSRQGPNTGELFFGEGSRLTVL.

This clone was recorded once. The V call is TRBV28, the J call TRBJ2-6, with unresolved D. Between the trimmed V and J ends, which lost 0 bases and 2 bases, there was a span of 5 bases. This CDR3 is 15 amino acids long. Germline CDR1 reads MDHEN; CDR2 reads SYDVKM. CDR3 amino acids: CASSLWPAGANVLTF. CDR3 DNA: TGTGCCAGCAGTTTATGGCCGGCTGGGGCCAACGTCCTGACTTTC.

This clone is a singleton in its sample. The DNA for the CDR3 is TGCAGCCAGGAAAGGCGCACTGAAGCTTTCTTT. Translation: CSQERRTEAFF. The gene calls are TRBV20-1 and TRBJ1-1; no firm D call. The length of the CDR3 is 11 residues. The germline V gene has CDR1 DFQATT and CDR2 SNEGSKA (reference sequence).

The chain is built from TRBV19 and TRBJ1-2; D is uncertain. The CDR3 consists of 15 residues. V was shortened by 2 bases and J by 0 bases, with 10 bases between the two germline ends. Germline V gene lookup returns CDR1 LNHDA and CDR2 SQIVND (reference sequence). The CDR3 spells CASSISRGPNYGYTF. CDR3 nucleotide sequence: TGTGCCAGTAGTATAAGTCGAGGGCCTAACTATGGCTACACCTTC.

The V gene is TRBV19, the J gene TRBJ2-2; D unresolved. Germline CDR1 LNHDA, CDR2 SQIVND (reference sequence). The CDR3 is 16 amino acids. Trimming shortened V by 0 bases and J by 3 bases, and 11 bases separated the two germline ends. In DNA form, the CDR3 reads TGTGCCAGTAGTATAGATCCCGGGTTTGACACCGGGGAGCTGTTTTTT. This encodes CASSIDPGFDTGELFF. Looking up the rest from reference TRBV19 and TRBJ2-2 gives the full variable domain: DGGITQSPKYLFRKEGQNVTLSCEQNLNHDAMYWYRQDPGQGLRLIYYSQIVNDFQKGDIAEGYSVSREKKESFPLTVTSAQKNPTAFYLCASSIDPGFDTGELFFGEGSRLTVL.

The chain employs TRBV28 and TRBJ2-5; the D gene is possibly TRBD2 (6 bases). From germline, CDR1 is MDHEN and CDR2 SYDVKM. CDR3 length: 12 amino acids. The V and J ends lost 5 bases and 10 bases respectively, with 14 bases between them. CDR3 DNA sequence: TGTGCCAGCAGTCCCAGAATCGGGGGCCAGTACTTC. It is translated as CASSPRIGGQYF. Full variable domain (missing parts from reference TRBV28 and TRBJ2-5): DVKVTQSSRYLVKRTGEKVFLECVQDMDHENMFWYRQDPGLGLRLIYFSYDVKMKEKGDIPEGYSVSREKKERFSLILESASTNQTSMYLCASSPRIGGQYFGPGTRLLVL.

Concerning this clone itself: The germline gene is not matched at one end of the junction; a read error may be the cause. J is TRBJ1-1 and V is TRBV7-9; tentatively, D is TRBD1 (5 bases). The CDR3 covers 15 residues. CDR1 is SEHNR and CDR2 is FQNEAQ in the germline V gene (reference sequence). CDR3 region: CATSFGGTTNTEAFF. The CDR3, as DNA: TGTGCCACCAGCTTTGGCGGGACCACGAACACTGAAGCTTTCTTT.

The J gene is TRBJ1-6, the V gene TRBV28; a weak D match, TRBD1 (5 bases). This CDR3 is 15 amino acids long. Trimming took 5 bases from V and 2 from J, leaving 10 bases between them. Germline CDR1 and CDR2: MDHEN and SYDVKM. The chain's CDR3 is CASSPWGAYNSPLHF. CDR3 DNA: TGTGCCAGCAGTCCATGGGGGGCCTATAATTCACCCCTCCACTTT. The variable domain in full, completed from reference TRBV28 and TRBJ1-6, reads DVKVTQSSRYLVKRTGEKVFLECVQDMDHENMFWYRQDPGLGLRLIYFSYDVKMKEKGDIPEGYSVSREKKERFSLILESASTNQTSMYLCASSPWGAYNSPLHFGNGTRLTVT.

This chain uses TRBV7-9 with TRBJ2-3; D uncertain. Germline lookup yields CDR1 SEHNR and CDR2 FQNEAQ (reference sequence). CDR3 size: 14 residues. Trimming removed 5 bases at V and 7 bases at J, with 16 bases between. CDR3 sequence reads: CASSLPLALYTQYF. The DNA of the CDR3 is TGTGCCAGCAGCCTACCCCTGGCGCTGTATACGCAGTATTTT.

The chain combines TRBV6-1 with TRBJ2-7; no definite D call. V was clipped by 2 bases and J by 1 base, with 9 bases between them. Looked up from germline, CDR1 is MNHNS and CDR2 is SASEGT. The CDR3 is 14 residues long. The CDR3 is CASSELGLSYEQYF. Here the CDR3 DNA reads TGTGCCAGCAGTGAACTCGGCCTATCCTACGAGCAGTACTTC.

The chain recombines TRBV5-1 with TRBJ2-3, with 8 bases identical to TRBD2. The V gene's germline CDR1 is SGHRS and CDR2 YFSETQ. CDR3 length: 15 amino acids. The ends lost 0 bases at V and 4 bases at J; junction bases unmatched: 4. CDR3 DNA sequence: TGCGCCAGCAGCTTGGTGGGACTAGTCGCAGATACGCAGTATTTT. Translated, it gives CASSLVGLVADTQYF. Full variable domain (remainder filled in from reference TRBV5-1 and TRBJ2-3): KAGVTQTPRYLIKTRGQQVTLSCSPISGHRSVSWYQQTPGQGLQFLFEYFSETQRNKGNFPGRFSGRQFSNSRSEMNVSTLELGDSALYLCASSLVGLVADTQYFGPGTRLTVL.

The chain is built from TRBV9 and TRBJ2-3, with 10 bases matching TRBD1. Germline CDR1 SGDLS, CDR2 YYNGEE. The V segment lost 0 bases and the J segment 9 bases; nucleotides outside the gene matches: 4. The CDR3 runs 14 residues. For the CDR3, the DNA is TGTGCCAGCAGCGTAGGGTTGGGACAGGGGACGCAGTATTTT. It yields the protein CASSVGLGQGTQYF.

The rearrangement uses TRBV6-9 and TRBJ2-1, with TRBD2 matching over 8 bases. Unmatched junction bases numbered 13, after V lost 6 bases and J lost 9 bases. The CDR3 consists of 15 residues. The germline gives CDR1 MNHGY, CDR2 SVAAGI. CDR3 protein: CASRPLAGPEGEQFF. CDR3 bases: TGTGCCAGCAGGCCTTTAGCGGGACCGGAAGGTGAGCAGTTCTTC.

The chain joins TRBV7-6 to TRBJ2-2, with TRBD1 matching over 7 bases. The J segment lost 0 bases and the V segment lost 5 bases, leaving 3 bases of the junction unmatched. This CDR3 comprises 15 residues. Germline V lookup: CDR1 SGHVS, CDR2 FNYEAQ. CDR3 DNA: TGTGCCAGCAGCCCCGGGACAGCGAACACCGGGGAGCTGTTTTTT. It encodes CASSPGTANTGELFF.

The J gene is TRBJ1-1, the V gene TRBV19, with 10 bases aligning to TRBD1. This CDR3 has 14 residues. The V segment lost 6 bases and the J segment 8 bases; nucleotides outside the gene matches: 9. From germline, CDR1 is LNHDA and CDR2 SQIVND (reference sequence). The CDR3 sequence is CASRRQGAPLEAFF. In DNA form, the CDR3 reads TGTGCCAGTAGACGACAGGGGGCGCCTCTGGAAGCTTTCTTT.

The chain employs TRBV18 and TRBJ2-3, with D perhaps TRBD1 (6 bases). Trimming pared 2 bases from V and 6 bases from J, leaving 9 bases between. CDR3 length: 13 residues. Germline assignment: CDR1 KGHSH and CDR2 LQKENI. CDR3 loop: CASSPNRVDTQYF. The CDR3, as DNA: TGTGCCAGCTCACCAAACAGGGTGGATACGCAGTATTTT.

CDR3 loop: CASSAQGAEGTQYF. CDR3 DNA: TGTGCCAGCAGCGCACAGGGGGCGGAGGGGACCCAGTACTTC. This chain joins TRBV7-3 and TRBJ2-5; 9 bases fit TRBD1. Germline V CDR1 and CDR2: SGHTA, FQGTGA. V trimming: 5 bases; J trimming: 7 bases; junction bases outside the gene matches: 8. This CDR3 has 14 residues.

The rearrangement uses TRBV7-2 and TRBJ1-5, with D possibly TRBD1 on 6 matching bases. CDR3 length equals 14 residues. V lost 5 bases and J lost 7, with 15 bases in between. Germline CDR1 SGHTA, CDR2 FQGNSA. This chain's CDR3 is CASSPQPRGQPQHF. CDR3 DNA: TGTGCCAGCAGCCCCCAACCAAGGGGGCAGCCCCAGCATTTT.